Listed here are 22 T cell receptor beta chains from one sample, sequenced in a study of T cells in Graves' hyperthyroidism and ophthalmopathy. Researchers took RNA transcripts and amplified the TCR beta CDR3 regions from them. The study used the HTBI primer set for a first-round RT-PCR of the TCR CDR3. One entry per CDR3 protein, called by TCRdb with MiXCR from the multiplex PCR reads. The table has more than 500,000 distinct CDR3 sequences, 35% to 55% seen once; the top ten hold under 20%. The specimen was peripheral blood or thyroid tissue (not recorded which). Every receptor here comes from an adult woman with Graves' disease, either hyperthyroidism or ophthalmopathy (not recorded which).

Ten or more counts support this clonotype. This sequence joins TRBV7-9 and TRBJ2-7, with D possibly being TRBD1 (5 bases). Germline V gene sequence: CDR1 SEHNR, CDR2 FQNEAQ (reference sequence). V lost 5 bases and J lost 5, with 13 bases in between. This CDR3 spans 13 amino acids. The CDR3 nucleotides read TGTGCCAGCAGCCGTCCAGGGCACAACGAGCAGTACTTC. Encoded protein: CASSRPGHNEQYF.

This clonotype showed up many times. The V gene is TRBV7-8, the J gene TRBJ1-5; D call uncertain. Between the trimmed V and J ends, which lost 0 bases and 3 bases, there was a span of 3 bases. From germline, CDR1 is SGHVS and CDR2 FQNEAQ. The CDR3 runs 13 residues. The CDR3 DNA reads TGTGCCAGCAGCTTAGCGTTCAATCAGCCCCAGCATTTT. It encodes CASSLAFNQPQHF.

This clonotype was seen a handful of times. The V call is TRBV7-8, the J call TRBJ1-3, with unresolved D. CDR1 SGHVS and CDR2 FQNEAQ come from the germline V gene. This CDR3 is built from 15 residues. V lost 1 base and J lost 5, with 12 bases in between. The CDR3 DNA is TGTGCCAGCAGCTTAGTAAATTCTCAGCGAAACACCATATATTTT. Amino acids: CASSLVNSQRNTIYF.

CDR3 nucleotide sequence: TGTGCCAGCAGCTTCGTTCAGAATGAAAAACTGTTTTTT. Residues: CASSFVQNEKLFF. The chain is built from TRBV5-6 and TRBJ1-4, with unresolved D. Germline CDR1 is SGHDT and CDR2 is YYEEEE. The CDR3 totals 13 residues. Trimming left V 2 bases short and J 5 bases short, with 7 bases between.

The chain uses TRBV7-2 and TRBJ1-1, with D unresolved. The germline gives CDR1 SGHTA, CDR2 FQGNSA. This CDR3 comprises 15 residues. Trimming stripped 10 bases from V and 0 bases from J, with 18 bases between. The CDR3 DNA reads as TGTGCCACCAGAGGAAACCCGGGGATGAACACTGAAGCTTTCTTT. Protein sequence: CATRGNPGMNTEAFF.

The chain links TRBV2 to TRBJ1-2, with a possible D match to TRBD1 (6 bases). Germline loops: CDR1 SNHLY, CDR2 FYNNEI. This CDR3 comprises 15 residues. Trimming shortened V by 4 bases and J by 1 base, and 13 bases separated the two germline ends. The CDR3: CASSALRTVNYGYTF. The CDR3 nucleotides read TGTGCCAGCAGTGCCCTCCGGACAGTTAACTATGGCTACACCTTC.

This clonotype was observed many times. This chain links TRBV7-8 with TRBJ2-7; D gene ambiguous. The CDR3 is 14 residues long. Trimming stripped 1 base from V and 4 bases from J, with 11 bases between. CDR1 SGHVS and CDR2 FQNEAQ come from the germline V gene. The CDR3 spells CASSLEVGSYEQYF. CDR3 bases: TGTGCCAGCAGCTTAGAGGTAGGCTCTTACGAGCAGTACTTC.

This clonotype came up once. This chain joins TRBV15 and TRBJ1-2; D unresolved. The CDR3 consists of 14 residues. From germline, CDR1 is LNHNV and CDR2 YYDKDF (reference sequence). Trimming shortened V by 3 bases and J by 7 bases, and 15 bases separated the two germline ends. In DNA form, the CDR3 reads TGTGCCACCAGCAGTGAGGCGGGGAGGTCTGGCTACACCTTC. Translating gives CATSSEAGRSGYTF. Combining the CDR3 with reference TRBV15 and TRBJ1-2 gives the whole variable domain DAMVIQNPRYQVTQFGKPVTLSCSQTLNHNVMYWYQQKSSQAPKLLFHYYDKDFNNEADTPDNFQSRRPNTSFCFLDIRSPGLGDTAMYLCATSSEAGRSGYTFGSGTRLTVV.

The V call is TRBV20-1, the J call TRBJ1-3; 8 bases match TRBD1. The V segment lost 6 bases and the J segment 2 bases; nucleotides outside the gene matches: 6. This CDR3 spans 14 amino acids. Germline CDR1 and CDR2: DFQATT and SNEGSKA (reference sequence). The CDR3 coding sequence is TGCAGTGCACTCGGACAGGGCGCTGGAAACACCATATATTTT. Its translation: CSALGQGAGNTIYF.

The gene calls are TRBV20-1 and TRBJ1-5; D is undetermined. CDR1 is DFQATT, CDR2 SNEGSKA, per germline (reference sequence). The germline V and J ends were trimmed by 2 bases and 7 bases, with 9 bases remaining between them. This CDR3 comprises 12 residues. The CDR3 reads CSARPQRQPQHF. As DNA, the CDR3 is TGCAGTGCTAGACCACAAAGACAGCCCCAGCATTTT.

This clonotype has ten or more counts. This sequence joins TRBV30 and TRBJ1-1; TRBD1 agrees at 8 bases. Germline V gives CDR1 GTSNPN, CDR2 SVGIG (reference sequence). The CDR3 has 12 residues. The trim removed 5 bases at V and 5 bases at J, leaving 4 bases unmatched. The CDR3 DNA is TGTGCCTGGGGACAGGGAGGTACTGAAGCTTTCTTT. Encoded protein: CAWGQGGTEAFF. Full variable domain (rest looked up from reference TRBV30 and TRBJ1-1): SQTIHQWPATLVQPVGSPLSLECTVEGTSNPNLYWYRQAAGRGLQLLFYSVGIGQISSEVPQNLSASRPQDRQFILSSKKLLLSDSGFYLCAWGQGGTEAFFGQGTRLTVV.

This clonotype was counted many times. V gene TRBV5-8 combines with J gene TRBJ1-2; no clear D. The CDR3 sequence is 13 residues long. Germline V gene lookup returns CDR1 SGHTS and CDR2 YDEGEE. V was trimmed by 0 bases and J by 1 base, leaving 4 bases between them. The CDR3 spells CASSLDFNYGYTF. DNA for the CDR3: TGTGCCAGCAGCTTGGACTTTAACTATGGCTACACCTTC.

This clonotype has at least ten counts. This chain uses TRBV7-3 with TRBJ2-2; D may be TRBD1 (6 bases). V was cut by 7 bases and J by 4 bases, with 13 bases left in between. Germline CDR1 is SGHTA and CDR2 is FQGTGA. The CDR3 consists of 14 residues. For the CDR3, the DNA is TGTGCCAGCACCCTGGACAGCTTCACCGGGGAGCTGTTTTTT. This sequence encodes CASTLDSFTGELFF.

This clonotype was found many times. CDR3 coding DNA: TGTGCCAGCAGTCCTACTCCGGGACTAGCGGGGCGGGCGGGCACCGGGGAGCTGTTTTTT. Translated: CASSPTPGLAGRAGTGELFF. The rearrangement uses TRBV7-6 and TRBJ2-2; 13 bases line up with TRBD2. The ends lost 6 bases at V and 4 bases at J; junction bases unmatched: 17. Germline V gene data show CDR1 as SGHVS and CDR2 as FNYEAQ. The length of the CDR3 is 20 residues.

This clonotype came up many times. This chain joins TRBV24-1 and TRBJ2-5; tentative D call: TRBD2 (7 bases). Trimming took off 4 bases at V and 4 bases at J, with 15 bases between the two ends. The CDR3 contains 15 residues. Germline CDR1 reads KGHDR; CDR2 reads SFDVKD. CDR3 DNA sequence: TGTGCCACCAGTGACGTTTGGGGGGGGCGAGAGACCCAGTACTTC. Encoded protein: CATSDVWGGRETQYF.

This clonotype has at least ten counts. The gene calls are TRBV6-6 and TRBJ2-5, with 9 positions matching TRBD1. This CDR3 has 13 residues. V shed 7 bases, J shed 5 bases, and the junction held 5 bases outside the gene matches. Germline V gives CDR1 MNHNY, CDR2 SVGAGI (reference sequence). The DNA for the CDR3 is TGTGCCAGCAAGGGGACAGGGCTTGAGACCCAGTACTTC. Protein sequence: CASKGTGLETQYF.

The table lists this clonotype with many counts. J is TRBJ2-5 and V is TRBV10-3; perhaps TRBD2 as D (6 bases). Germline CDR1 is ENHRY and CDR2 is SYGVKD. V lost 0 bases to trimming and J lost 5 bases, with 13 bases between them. The CDR3 loop spans 15 amino acids. The CDR3 region has the DNA TGTGCCATCAGTGAGTCGGGACTCATCTGGGAGACCCAGTACTTC. Its translation is CAISESGLIWETQYF.

As DNA, the CDR3 is TGCAGTGCTAGAGATGTGCAGGGCGGCTATGGCTACACCTTC. Translated: CSARDVQGGYGYTF. The genes are TRBV20-1 and TRBJ1-2; perhaps TRBD1 as D (5 bases). Germline-derived CDR1 and CDR2 are DFQATT and SNEGSKA (reference sequence). The CDR3 is 14 amino acids. V shed 0 bases and J shed 4 bases, with 12 bases lying between them.

The chain has TRBV11-2 and TRBJ1-3; possibly TRBD1 for D (6 bases). CDR1 is SGHAT, CDR2 FQNNGV, per germline. The CDR3 has 24 residues. Trimming removed 6 bases at V and 2 bases at J, with 41 bases between. CDR3 loop: CASSPYLQGFQSPHLCTAGNTIYF. The CDR3 region has the DNA TGTGCCAGCAGTCCTTACCTACAGGGTTTTCAGTCACCCCATTTGTGCACTGCTGGAAACACCATATATTTT.

This chain links TRBV29-1 with TRBJ1-1; no firm D call. The V gene's germline CDR1 is SQVTM and CDR2 ANQGSEA. The CDR3 is made up of 11 amino acids. Trimming stripped 8 bases from V and 11 bases from J, with 18 bases between. The CDR3 coding sequence is TGCAGCACCGTTAAAGAGACGGACGCTTTCTTT. Translation: CSTVKETDAFF. Variable domain in full (rest from reference TRBV29-1 and TRBJ1-1): SAVISQKPSRDICQRGTSLTIQCQVDSQVTMMFWYRQQPGQSLTLIATANQGSEATYESGFVIDKFPISRPNLTFSTLTVSNMSPEDSSIYLCSTVKETDAFFGQGTRLTVV.

V gene TRBV28 combines with J gene TRBJ1-2; 7 bases align to TRBD1. The CDR3 loop spans 14 amino acids. Germline CDR1 is MDHEN and CDR2 is SYDVKM. Trimming at V came to 7 bases and at J to 7 bases, leaving 12 bases not matched to a gene. The CDR3 coding sequence is TGTGCCAGCAAGGGGGCCGGGGAGTATAGTGGCTACACCTTC. Protein sequence: CASKGAGEYSGYTF.

This clonotype was seen only once. The V gene is TRBV7-2, the J gene TRBJ1-4; D remains unclear. Germline V CDR1 and CDR2: SGHTA, FQGNSA. V was shortened by 3 bases and J by 10 bases, with 15 bases between the two germline ends. The CDR3 sequence is 14 residues long. CDR3 DNA: TGTGCCAGCAGCTTGGCCGGAACTGAGGGAAAACTGTTTTTT. It is translated as CASSLAGTEGKLFF.